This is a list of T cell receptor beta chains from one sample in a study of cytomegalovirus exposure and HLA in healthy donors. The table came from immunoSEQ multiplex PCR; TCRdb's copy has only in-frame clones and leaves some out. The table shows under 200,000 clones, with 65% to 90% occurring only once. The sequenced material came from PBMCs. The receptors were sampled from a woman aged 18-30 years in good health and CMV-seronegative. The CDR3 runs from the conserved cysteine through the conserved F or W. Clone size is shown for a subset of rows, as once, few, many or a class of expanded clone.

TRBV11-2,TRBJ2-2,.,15,CASSFNHWNTGELFF
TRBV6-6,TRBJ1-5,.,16,CASRRQGRVGNQPQHF
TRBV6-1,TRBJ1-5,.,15,CASLKTAGIDQPQHF
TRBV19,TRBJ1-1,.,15,CASREEGQGNTEAFF
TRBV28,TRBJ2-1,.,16,CASTHGLAGGPPEQFF
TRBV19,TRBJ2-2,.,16,CASSTQGQDHTGELFF
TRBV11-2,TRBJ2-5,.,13,CASSSDTQETQYF
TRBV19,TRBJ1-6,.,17,CASSITVRRTVNSPLHF
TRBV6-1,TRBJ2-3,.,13,CAIGLAGTDTQYF
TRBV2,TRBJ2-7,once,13,CASRENRGGEQYF
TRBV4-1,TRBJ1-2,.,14,CASSRAMGRRGYTF
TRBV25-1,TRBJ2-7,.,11,CASSDTYEQYF
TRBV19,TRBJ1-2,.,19,CASSIEAGTGGYNSYGYTF
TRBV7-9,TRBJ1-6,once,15,CASSPTRVYNSPLHF
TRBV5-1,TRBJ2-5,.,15,CASSFREVGAETQYF
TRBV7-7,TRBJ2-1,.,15,CASSPLAGYNNEQFF
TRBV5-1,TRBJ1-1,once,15,CASSLGGTANTEAFF
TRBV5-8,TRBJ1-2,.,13,CASSLNVNYGYTF
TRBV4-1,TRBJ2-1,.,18,CASSQGGTSGRVSGEQFF
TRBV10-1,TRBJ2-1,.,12,CASSGTHNEQFF
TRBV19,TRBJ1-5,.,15,CASTTTGGSNQPQHF
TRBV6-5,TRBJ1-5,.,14,CASSFGQANQPQHF
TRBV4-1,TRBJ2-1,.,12,CASSHSFNEQFF
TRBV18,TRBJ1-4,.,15,CASSSGTGVGEKLFF
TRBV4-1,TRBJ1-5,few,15,CASSRRGLGNQPQHF
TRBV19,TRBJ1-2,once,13,CASRTGGNYGYTF
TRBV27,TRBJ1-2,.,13,CASTGQANYGYTF
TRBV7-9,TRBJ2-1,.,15,CASSLDSYSYNEQFF
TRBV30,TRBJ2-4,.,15,CAWSMTGLAKNIQYF
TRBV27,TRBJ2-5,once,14,CASRASGGPRPQYF
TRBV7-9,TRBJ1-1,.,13,CASEMGGDTEAFF
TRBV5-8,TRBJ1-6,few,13,CASSLRQASPLHF
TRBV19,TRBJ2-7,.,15,CASSIDPRPSYEQYF
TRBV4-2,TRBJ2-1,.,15,CASSQGGVSYNEQFF
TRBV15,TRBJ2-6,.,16,CATSSQGGTGANVLTF
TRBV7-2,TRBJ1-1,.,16,CASSLHGTGTNTEAFF
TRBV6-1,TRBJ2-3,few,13,CASSFRDIDTQYF
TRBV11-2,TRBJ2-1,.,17,CASSFSSGGAPTDEQFF
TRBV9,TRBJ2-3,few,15,CASSVGQGIWDTQYF
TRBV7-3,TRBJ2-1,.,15,CASSFSRASYNEQFF
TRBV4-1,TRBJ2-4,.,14,CASSPPLAKNIQYF
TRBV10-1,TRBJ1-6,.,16,CASSELGQGKNSPLHF
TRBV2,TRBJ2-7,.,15,CASSEGLAPNYEQYF
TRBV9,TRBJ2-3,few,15,CASSFAGLHTDTQYF
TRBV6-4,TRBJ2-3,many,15,CASSRTGEATDTQYF
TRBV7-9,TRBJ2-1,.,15,CASSLAQPIENEQFF
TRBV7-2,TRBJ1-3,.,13,CASSLLVANTIYF
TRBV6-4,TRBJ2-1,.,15,CASSDSGGELNEQFF
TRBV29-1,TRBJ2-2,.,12,CSASSPTGELFF
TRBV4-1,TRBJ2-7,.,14,CASSYEGDTYEQYF
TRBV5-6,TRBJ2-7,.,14,CASSFSGSSYEQYF
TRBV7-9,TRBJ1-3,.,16,CASSFRQQSSGNTIYF
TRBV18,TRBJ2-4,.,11,CASSQGDIQYF
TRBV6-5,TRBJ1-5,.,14,CASSPRTGRQPQHF
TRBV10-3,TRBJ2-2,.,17,CAMGQPGLASNTGELFF
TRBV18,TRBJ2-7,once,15,CASSPNRGGDYEQYF
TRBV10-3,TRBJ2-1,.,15,CAISEQVGSYNEQFF
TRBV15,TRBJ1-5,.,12,CATSRTNQPQHF
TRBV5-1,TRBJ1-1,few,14,CASSFTGMGAEAFF
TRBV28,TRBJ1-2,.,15,CASSFLEASPYGYTF